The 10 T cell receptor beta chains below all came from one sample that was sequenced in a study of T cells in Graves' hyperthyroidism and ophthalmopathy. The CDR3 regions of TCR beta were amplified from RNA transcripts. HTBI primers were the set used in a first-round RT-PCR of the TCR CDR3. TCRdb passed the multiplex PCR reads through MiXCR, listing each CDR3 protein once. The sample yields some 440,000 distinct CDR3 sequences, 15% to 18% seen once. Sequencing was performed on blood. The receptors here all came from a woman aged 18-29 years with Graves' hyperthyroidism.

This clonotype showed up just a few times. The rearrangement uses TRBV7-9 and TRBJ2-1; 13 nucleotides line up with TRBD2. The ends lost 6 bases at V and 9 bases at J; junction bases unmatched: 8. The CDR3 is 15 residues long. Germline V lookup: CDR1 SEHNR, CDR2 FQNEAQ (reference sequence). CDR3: CASSPTSGGAVEQFF. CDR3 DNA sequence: TGTGCCAGCAGTCCAACTAGCGGGGGGGCCGTTGAGCAGTTCTTC.

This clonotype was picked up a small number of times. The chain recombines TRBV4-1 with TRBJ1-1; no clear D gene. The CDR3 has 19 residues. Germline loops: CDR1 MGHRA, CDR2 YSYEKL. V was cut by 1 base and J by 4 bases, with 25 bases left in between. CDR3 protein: CASSQATAALIQRSTEAFF. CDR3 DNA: TGCGCCAGCAGCCAAGCTACGGCCGCCCTTATCCAGCGGAGCACTGAAGCTTTCTTT.

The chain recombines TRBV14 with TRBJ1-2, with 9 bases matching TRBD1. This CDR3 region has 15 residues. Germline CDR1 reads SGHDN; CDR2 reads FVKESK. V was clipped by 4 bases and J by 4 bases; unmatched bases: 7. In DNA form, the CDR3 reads TGTGCCAGCAGCCGCTGGACAGGGGAATCCTATGGCTACACCTTC. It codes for CASSRWTGESYGYTF.

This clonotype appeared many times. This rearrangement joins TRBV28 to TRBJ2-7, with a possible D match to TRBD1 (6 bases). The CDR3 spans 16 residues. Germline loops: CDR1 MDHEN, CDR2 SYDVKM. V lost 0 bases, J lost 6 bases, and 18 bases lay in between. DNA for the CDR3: TGTGCCAGCAGTTTATGTTTAATGGCCCAGGGGTGCGAGCAGTACTTC. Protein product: CASSLCLMAQGCEQYF.

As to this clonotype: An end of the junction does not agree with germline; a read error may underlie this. The CDR3 sequence is CASSLDARVSHEQYF. CDR3 bases: TGCGCCAGCAGCCTAGACGCCAGGGTCTCCCACGAGCAGTACTTC. J is TRBJ2-7 and V is TRBV4-3, with a tentative D call TRBD1 (5 bases). Germline V gene sequence: CDR1 LGHNA, CDR2 YSLEER. The CDR3 is made up of 15 amino acids.

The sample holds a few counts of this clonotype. As DNA, the CDR3 is TGTGCCAGCACCCTCCAGGGGATGAAAGAGACCCAGTACTTC. This translates into CASTLQGMKETQYF. This rearrangement joins TRBV28 to TRBJ2-5; possibly TRBD1 for D (6 bases). Deletions cut 7 bases from V and 3 bases from J, with 15 bases between. The V gene's germline CDR1 is MDHEN and CDR2 SYDVKM. The CDR3 spans 14 residues.

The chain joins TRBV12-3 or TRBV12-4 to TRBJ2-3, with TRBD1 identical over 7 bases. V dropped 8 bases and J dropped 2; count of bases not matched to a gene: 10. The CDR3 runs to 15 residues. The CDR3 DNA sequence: TGTGCCAGCGCCGGGACAGACCCACCCACAGATACGCAGTATTTT. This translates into CASAGTDPPTDTQYF.

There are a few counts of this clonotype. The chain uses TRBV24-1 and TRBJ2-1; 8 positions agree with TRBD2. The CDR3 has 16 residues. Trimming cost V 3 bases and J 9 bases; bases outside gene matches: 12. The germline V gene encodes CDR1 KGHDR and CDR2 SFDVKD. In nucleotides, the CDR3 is TGTGCCACCAGTGATCCAGGCGGGACTAGTGGTACTGAGCAGTTCTTC. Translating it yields CATSDPGGTSGTEQFF.

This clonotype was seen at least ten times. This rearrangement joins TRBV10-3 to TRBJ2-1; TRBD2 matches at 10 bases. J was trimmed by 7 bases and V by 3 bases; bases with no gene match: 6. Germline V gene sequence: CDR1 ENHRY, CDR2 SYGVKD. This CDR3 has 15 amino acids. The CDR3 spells CAISETSGVFNEQFF. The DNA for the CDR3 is TGTGCCATCAGTGAAACTAGCGGGGTATTTAATGAGCAGTTCTTC.

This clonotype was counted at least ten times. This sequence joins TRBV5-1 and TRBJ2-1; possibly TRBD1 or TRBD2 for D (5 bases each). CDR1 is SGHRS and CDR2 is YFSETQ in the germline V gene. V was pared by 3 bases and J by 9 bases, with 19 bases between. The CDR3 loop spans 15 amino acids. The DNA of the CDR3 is TGCGCCAGCAGCTACGCCGGGACCCAAAATGGTGAGCAGTTCTTC. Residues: CASSYAGTQNGEQFF.